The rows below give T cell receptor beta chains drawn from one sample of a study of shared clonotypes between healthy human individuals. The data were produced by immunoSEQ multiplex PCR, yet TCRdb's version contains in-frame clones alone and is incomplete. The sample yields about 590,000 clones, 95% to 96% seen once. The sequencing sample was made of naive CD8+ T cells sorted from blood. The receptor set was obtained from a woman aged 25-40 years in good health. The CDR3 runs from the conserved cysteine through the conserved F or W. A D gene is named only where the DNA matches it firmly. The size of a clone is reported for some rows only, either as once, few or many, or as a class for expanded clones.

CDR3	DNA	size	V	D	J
CASSTRTYGETQYF	TGTGCCAGCAGCACGAGGACCTATGGAGAGACCCAGTACTTC	-	TRBV7-7	-	TRBJ2-5
CASSDQGTYGYTF	TGTGCCAGCAGTGATCAGGGGACCTATGGCTACACCTTC	-	TRBV6-1	-	TRBJ1-2
CASSESGYRDEQYF	TGTGCCAGCAGTGAATCAGGATACAGGGACGAGCAGTACTTC	-	TRBV6-1	-	TRBJ2-7
CASSGRLGNTEAFF	TGTGCCAGCAGCGGCAGGCTCGGGAACACTGAAGCTTTCTTT	-	TRBV5-4	-	TRBJ1-1
CASSPGGQTPLSEQYF	TGTGCCAGCAGCCCCGGGGGACAGACGCCGCTAAGCGAGCAGTACTTC	once	TRBV9	-	TRBJ2-7
CSVTGNYGYTF	TGCAGCGTAACAGGAAACTATGGCTACACCTTC	-	TRBV29-1	-	TRBJ1-2
CATSRALKRSSGANVLTF	TGTGCCACCAGCAGGGCACTTAAAAGATCCTCTGGGGCCAACGTCCTGACTTTC	-	TRBV15	-	TRBJ2-6
CATSYNEQFF	TGTGCCACGTCCTACAATGAGCAGTTCTTC	-	TRBV19	-	TRBJ2-1
CAISESSLQETQYF	TGTGCCATCAGTGAGTCCAGTCTTCAAGAGACCCAGTACTTC	-	TRBV10-3	-	TRBJ2-5
CASSFQGTSYEQYF	TGTGCCAGCAGTTTCCAGGGGACCTCCTACGAGCAGTACTTC	-	TRBV28	-	TRBJ2-7
CASSGPNGRQANEQFF	TGTGCCAGCAGTGGCCCGAACGGGCGTCAGGCGAATGAGCAGTTCTTC	-	TRBV2	-	TRBJ2-1
CASSLDEQFF	TGTGCCAGCAGCTTAGATGAGCAGTTCTTC	-	TRBV5-6	-	TRBJ2-1
CASSLGIGTGHTDTQYF	TGTGCCAGCAGCCTGGGGATCGGGACAGGTCACACAGATACGCAGTATTTT	-	TRBV28	TRBD1	TRBJ2-3
CASSSGLAGYSTDTQYF	TGTGCCAGCAGTTCCGGACTAGCTGGATATAGCACAGATACGCAGTATTTT	-	TRBV28	TRBD2	TRBJ2-3
CASSVDHEQFF	TGTGCCAGCAGCGTAGATCACGAGCAGTTCTTC	-	TRBV9	-	TRBJ2-1
CASSVGRGADTQYF	TGTGCCAGCAGCGTGGGAAGAGGGGCAGATACGCAGTATTTT	-	TRBV9	-	TRBJ2-3
CASSVGTGNYEQYF	TGTGCCAGCAGCGTGGGGACAGGAAACTACGAGCAGTACTTC	-	TRBV5-6	TRBD1	TRBJ2-7
CASRPDRVFEAFF	TGTGCCAGCAGACCGGACAGGGTTTTTGAAGCTTTCTTT	-	TRBV28	TRBD1	TRBJ1-1
CASSRTGTGNQPQHF	TGTGCCAGCAGCCGAACCGGGACAGGCAATCAGCCCCAGCATTTT	-	TRBV7-9	TRBD1	TRBJ1-5
CASSYSQFNEQFF	TGTGCCAGCAGTTACTCCCAGTTCAATGAGCAGTTCTTC	-	TRBV6-6	-	TRBJ2-1
CSVEPGLQEETQYF	TGCAGCGTTGAACCGGGACTGCAAGAAGAGACCCAGTACTTC	once	TRBV29-1	-	TRBJ2-5
CASSSPLGEQYF	TGTGCCAGCAGCTCCCCCTTGGGGGAGCAGTACTTC	-	TRBV11-1	-	TRBJ2-7
CASSQWLATDYEQYF	TGTGCCAGCAGCCAATGGCTAGCGACAGACTACGAGCAGTACTTC	-	TRBV28	-	TRBJ2-7
CASSLTDSSNYGYTF	TGTGCCAGCAGCTTGACGGACAGCTCTAACTATGGCTACACCTTC	-	TRBV5-8	-	TRBJ1-2
CASSTHRGPASNYGYTF	TGTGCCAGCAGTACTCACAGGGGGCCGGCTTCTAACTATGGCTACACCTTC	-	TRBV27	TRBD1	TRBJ1-2
CASSFQTNSGELFF	TGTGCCAGCAGTTTTCAAACTAACTCCGGGGAGCTGTTTTTT	-	TRBV28	-	TRBJ2-2
CAWTPNWDNEQFF	TGTGCCTGGACCCCCAACTGGGACAATGAGCAGTTCTTC	-	TRBV30	-	TRBJ2-1
CASKVRENTGELFF	TGTGCCAGCAAGGTTAGGGAGAACACCGGGGAGCTGTTTTTT	-	TRBV7-9	-	TRBJ2-2
CATGGYSYEQYF	TGTGCCACAGGGGGTTATTCCTACGAGCAGTACTTC	-	TRBV28	TRBD1	TRBJ2-7
CASSENVGTTGELFF	TGTGCCAGCAGTGAAAACGTAGGGACCACCGGGGAGCTGTTTTTT	-	TRBV2	-	TRBJ2-2
CASSINGLAGYEQYF	TGTGCCAGCAGTATAAACGGACTAGCGGGTTACGAGCAGTACTTC	-	TRBV28	TRBD2	TRBJ2-7
CASSASLAGGYEQYF	TGTGCCAGCAGTGCGTCTCTAGCGGGAGGTTACGAGCAGTACTTC	-	TRBV6-6	TRBD2	TRBJ2-7
CASSIPQGIGYTF	TGTGCCAGCAGTATCCCCCAGGGTATCGGCTACACCTTC	-	TRBV7-9	-	TRBJ1-2
CASSFRIGYGYTF	TGTGCCAGCAGTTTTAGGATTGGTTATGGCTACACCTTC	-	TRBV28	-	TRBJ1-2
CASSLGAKYEQFF	TGTGCCAGCAGCTTAGGGGCCAAATATGAGCAGTTCTTC	-	TRBV7-9	-	TRBJ2-1
CASSPSGRGLETQYF	TGTGCCAGCAGCCCTAGCGGGAGGGGTTTAGAGACCCAGTACTTC	-	TRBV11-3	TRBD2	TRBJ2-5
CASSLTREGAGNEQFF	TGTGCCAGCAGCCTGACACGGGAGGGGGCCGGCAATGAGCAGTTCTTC	-	TRBV27	-	TRBJ2-1
CASSSEPGRQSNEQFF	TGTGCCAGCAGCTCCGAACCGGGACGCCAAAGCAATGAGCAGTTCTTC	-	TRBV7-9	-	TRBJ2-1
CASSHSGETQYF	TGCGCCAGCAGCCACTCGGGGGAGACCCAGTACTTC	-	TRBV4-1	-	TRBJ2-5
CASSGSGTGTYEQYF	TGTGCCAGCAGTGGGTCGGGGACAGGGACCTACGAGCAGTACTTC	-	TRBV6-5	TRBD1	TRBJ2-7
CASSPEQSYNEQFF	TGCGCCAGCAGCCCGGAACAGTCCTACAATGAGCAGTTCTTC	once	TRBV5-1	-	TRBJ2-1
CASSGTLPDTQYF	TGTGCCAGCAGCGGCACCTTGCCAGATACGCAGTATTTT	-	TRBV2	-	TRBJ2-3
CASSFRDRGNTGELFF	TGTGCCAGCAGCTTTAGGGACAGGGGTAACACCGGGGAGCTGTTTTTT	-	TRBV11-1	TRBD1	TRBJ2-2
CSVEMASGPLEQFF	TGCAGCGTTGAAATGGCTAGCGGGCCCCTCGAGCAGTTCTTC	-	TRBV29-1	TRBD2	TRBJ2-1
CATSADGPYEQYF	TGTGCCACCAGCGCAGACGGACCCTACGAGCAGTACTTC	once	TRBV15	-	TRBJ2-7
CASSLKWGGASGNTIYF	TGTGCCAGCAGCTTGAAGTGGGGAGGGGCTTCGGGAAACACCATATATTTT	-	TRBV5-6	-	TRBJ1-3
CASSSERQRGVEAFF	TGCGCCAGCAGCTCGGAACGCCAACGAGGAGTTGAAGCTTTCTTT	-	TRBV5-1	-	TRBJ1-1
CASRTFRDPRGGSQYF	TGTGCCAGCAGGACTTTCCGGGACCCCCGAGGAGGTAGTCAGTACTTC	once	TRBV21-1	-	TRBJ2-4
CASSLATWGDNSPLHF	TGTGCCAGCAGCTTAGCGACCTGGGGGGATAATTCACCCCTCCACTTT	-	TRBV7-9	-	TRBJ1-6